These T cell receptor beta chains were read from a single sample in a study of shared T cell receptors in the human thymus. Measured with immunoSEQ multiplex PCR; TCRdb has only the in-frame clones, and not every one. The data hold 630,000 or so clones, with over 75% observed a single time. These same records also appear under a second study, on human thymus T cells.

The sample taken for sequencing was thymocytes. Source of these receptors: a boy under three years old with a congenital heart defect. Both conserved end residues are part of each CDR3. A D gene is named only where the DNA matches it firmly. Size values are once, few and many counts, or a class for expanded clones, and some rows have none.

v_call: TRBV18; clone_size: NA; d_call: NA; j_call: TRBJ1-2; cdr3_aa: CASSPTGGGGYTF; cdr3_nt: TGTGCCAGCTCACCAACGGGGGGTGGAGGCTACACCTTC
v_call: TRBV4-3; clone_size: NA; d_call: NA; j_call: TRBJ1-5; cdr3_aa: CASSQERGSEQPQHF; cdr3_nt: TGCGCCAGCAGCCAAGAACGGGGGTCGGAGCAGCCCCAGCATTTT
v_call: TRBV12-5; clone_size: NA; d_call: NA; j_call: TRBJ2-2; cdr3_aa: CASGTHTGELFF; cdr3_nt: TGTGCTAGTGGTACACACACCGGGGAGCTGTTTTTT
v_call: TRBV9; clone_size: NA; d_call: NA; j_call: TRBJ2-1; cdr3_aa: CASSVETGRHEQFF; cdr3_nt: TGTGCCAGCAGCGTAGAAACGGGAAGGCATGAGCAGTTCTTC
v_call: TRBV15; clone_size: NA; d_call: TRBD1; j_call: TRBJ1-5; cdr3_aa: CATSLRTGTGSNQPQHF; cdr3_nt: TGTGCCACCAGCTTGCGTACCGGGACAGGTAGCAATCAGCCCCAGCATTTT
v_call: TRBV9; clone_size: NA; d_call: TRBD1; j_call: TRBJ2-1; cdr3_aa: CASSTRDRSYNEQFF; cdr3_nt: TGTGCCAGCAGTACCCGGGACAGATCCTACAATGAGCAGTTCTTC
v_call: TRBV11-2; clone_size: NA; d_call: NA; j_call: TRBJ2-7; cdr3_aa: CASSFGADSYEQYF; cdr3_nt: TGTGCCAGCAGCTTTGGGGCTGACTCCTACGAGCAGTACTTC
v_call: TRBV28; clone_size: once; d_call: NA; j_call: TRBJ1-5; cdr3_aa: CASSPDRYWGNQPQHF; cdr3_nt: TGTGCCAGCAGTCCCGACAGATACTGGGGCAATCAGCCCCAGCATTTT
v_call: TRBV10-2; clone_size: NA; d_call: NA; j_call: TRBJ2-3; cdr3_aa: CASSESKEELDTQYF; cdr3_nt: TGCGCCAGCAGTGAGTCGAAGGAGGAGTTAGATACGCAGTATTTT
v_call: TRBV7-9; clone_size: NA; d_call: NA; j_call: TRBJ2-5; cdr3_aa: CASSLRYQETQYF; cdr3_nt: TGTGCCAGCAGCCTACGATACCAAGAGACCCAGTACTTC
v_call: TRBV18; clone_size: NA; d_call: TRBD1; j_call: TRBJ2-1; cdr3_aa: CASSPPDRENINEQFF; cdr3_nt: TGTGCCAGCTCACCCCCTGACAGGGAAAATATCAATGAGCAGTTCTTC
v_call: TRBV4-2; clone_size: NA; d_call: NA; j_call: TRBJ2-4; cdr3_aa: CASSQESADIQYF; cdr3_nt: TGTGCCAGCAGCCAAGAATCCGCGGACATTCAGTACTTC
v_call: TRBV4-1; clone_size: NA; d_call: NA; j_call: TRBJ2-5; cdr3_aa: CASGGNGETQYF; cdr3_nt: TGCGCCAGCGGGGGGAACGGAGAGACCCAGTACTTC
v_call: TRBV29-1; clone_size: NA; d_call: TRBD1; j_call: TRBJ2-1; cdr3_aa: CSASQGAITNEQFF; cdr3_nt: TGCAGCGCCTCGCAGGGGGCGATTACCAATGAGCAGTTCTTC
v_call: TRBV6-6; clone_size: NA; d_call: NA; j_call: TRBJ2-7; cdr3_aa: CASSYVGREYF; cdr3_nt: TGTGCCAGCAGTTATGTAGGTCGGGAGTACTTC
v_call: TRBV27; clone_size: NA; d_call: NA; j_call: TRBJ2-5; cdr3_aa: CASSLYSQETQYF; cdr3_nt: TGTGCCAGCAGTTTATACAGCCAAGAGACCCAGTACTTC
v_call: TRBV5-4; clone_size: NA; d_call: NA; j_call: TRBJ2-7; cdr3_aa: CASSLGGPSYSYEQYF; cdr3_nt: TGTGCCAGCAGCCTAGGGGGTCCCTCATACTCCTACGAGCAGTACTTC
v_call: TRBV15; clone_size: NA; d_call: NA; j_call: TRBJ2-7; cdr3_aa: CATSQRGTYEQYF; cdr3_nt: TGTGCCACCAGCCAGCGTGGAACCTACGAGCAGTACTTC
v_call: TRBV25-1; clone_size: NA; d_call: NA; j_call: TRBJ2-4; cdr3_aa: CASSEYGGLDKNIQYF; cdr3_nt: TGTGCCAGCAGTGAATATGGGGGGTTGGACAAAAACATTCAGTACTTC
v_call: TRBV2; clone_size: NA; d_call: NA; j_call: TRBJ1-3; cdr3_aa: CASGPGRGNTIYF; cdr3_nt: TGTGCCAGCGGGCCAGGGCGCGGAAACACCATATATTTT
v_call: TRBV20-1; clone_size: NA; d_call: NA; j_call: TRBJ2-1; cdr3_aa: CSAYRVYEQFF; cdr3_nt: TGCAGTGCATACAGGGTCTATGAGCAGTTCTTC
v_call: TRBV5-1; clone_size: NA; d_call: NA; j_call: TRBJ2-7; cdr3_aa: CASSLSPGQGHYEQYF; cdr3_nt: TGCGCCAGCAGCTTGTCCCCGGGGCAGGGACACTACGAGCAGTACTTC
v_call: TRBV6-5; clone_size: NA; d_call: NA; j_call: TRBJ2-1; cdr3_aa: CAAGRATRYNEQFF; cdr3_nt: TGTGCCGCAGGTCGCGCCACCCGGTACAATGAGCAGTTCTTC
v_call: TRBV7-4; clone_size: NA; d_call: NA; j_call: TRBJ1-5; cdr3_aa: CASSLVAWGRESNQPQHF; cdr3_nt: TGTGCCAGCAGCTTAGTGGCCTGGGGACGGGAGAGCAATCAGCCCCAGCATTTT
v_call: TRBV14; clone_size: NA; d_call: NA; j_call: TRBJ2-1; cdr3_aa: CASSPLGTDSDNEQFF; cdr3_nt: TGTGCCAGCAGCCCCCTCGGGACTGACTCGGACAATGAGCAGTTCTTC
v_call: TRBV10-3; clone_size: NA; d_call: NA; j_call: TRBJ1-1; cdr3_aa: CAISPGLIMNTEAFF; cdr3_nt: TGTGCCATCAGTCCTGGACTGATCATGAACACTGAAGCTTTCTTT
v_call: TRBV11-2; clone_size: NA; d_call: TRBD1; j_call: TRBJ2-7; cdr3_aa: CASSLGDSPFYEQYF; cdr3_nt: TGTGCCAGCAGCTTAGGGGACAGCCCTTTCTACGAGCAGTACTTC